These T cell receptor beta chains were read from a single sample in a study of CD8 T cells in ankylosing spondylitis. From the 5' RACE reads, TCRdb called clonotypes with MiXCR, one entry per CDR3 protein. The table shows 750,000 to 850,000 distinct CDR3 sequences, with 10% to 15% occurring only once. Sequences were obtained from blood, either unsorted or a sorted T cell fraction (not recorded which). The receptors stem from a male donor with ankylosing spondylitis. CDR3s include the opening cysteine and the closing phenylalanine or tryptophan. A D gene is named only where the DNA matches it firmly. Clone size is given for some rows only: seen once, a few or many times, or a class if the clone is expanded.

>TRBJ2-3|few|TRBV20-1|-
TGCAGTGCTAGAGGATTCCGGGACCAAATCGGCAGGCAGTATTTT
CSARGFRDQIGRQYF
>TRBJ2-7|-|TRBV10-1|-
TGCGCCAGCAGTAACCAGGGAGCCTCTTCCTACGAGCAGTACTTC
CASSNQGASSYEQYF
>TRBJ2-7|-|TRBV10-3|-
TGTGCCATCAGTGAGGTCAGGAGATCCTACGAGCAGTACTTC
CAISEVRRSYEQYF
>TRBJ2-6|-|TRBV6-1|-
TGTGCCAGCAGTGGTGCGAAGAGTGGGGCCAACGTCCTGACTTTC
CASSGAKSGANVLTF
>TRBJ2-7|few|TRBV4-3|-
TGCGCCAGCAGCAAAATCCCTCACGGGGGTTCCGAGCAGTACTTC
CASSKIPHGGSEQYF
>TRBJ1-6|-|TRBV5-6|-
TGTGCCAGCAGCTTGAAAGTTGGTTCGAGCTCCTATAATTCACCCCTCCACTTT
CASSLKVGSSSYNSPLHF
>TRBJ1-4|once|TRBV20-1|-
TGCAGTGCTACCCAGTTGAATGAAGAACTGTTTTTT
CSATQLNEELFF
>TRBJ1-2|many|TRBV6-1|TRBD1
TGTGCCAGCCAAGGGACAGGGGGCATTGGCTATGGCTACACCTTC
CASQGTGGIGYGYTF
>TRBJ2-7|-|TRBV7-9|-
TGTGCCAGCAGCTTAGCTGGCCTATTTGTCGGATACGAGCAGTACTTC
CASSLAGLFVGYEQYF
>TRBJ1-2|many|TRBV7-2|-
TGTGCCAGCAGCGCGGGCAGGGACTATGGCTACACCTTC
CASSAGRDYGYTF
>TRBJ1-2|-|TRBV7-2|-
TGTGCCAGCAGCTTAGTAGGGTTTACTAACTATGGCTACACCTTC
CASSLVGFTNYGYTF
>TRBJ2-2|-|TRBV5-1|-
TGCGCCAGCAGCTTGAACACTAAGGCCGGGGAGCTGTTTTTT
CASSLNTKAGELFF
>TRBJ2-6|-|TRBV6-1|-
TGTGCCGGTGGTCGGAGGGGGGCCAACGTCCTGACTTTC
CAGGRRGANVLTF
>TRBJ2-7|-|TRBV7-2|-
TGTGCCAGCAGCTTAGCGAGAGCGGAGCCAGCCTACGAGCAGTACTTC
CASSLARAEPAYEQYF
>TRBJ2-6|few|TRBV24-1|-
TGTGCCACCAGTGACTTAGAGGGGCCTGGGGCCAACGTCCTGACTTTC
CATSDLEGPGANVLTF
>TRBJ2-7|few|TRBV20-1|-
TGCAGTGCTAGAGACGGGACCGACGAGCAGTACTTC
CSARDGTDEQYF
>TRBJ1-1|-|TRBV19|TRBD1
TGTGCCAGTAGTATAGAGGGACAGTTCACTGAAGCTTTCTTT
CASSIEGQFTEAFF
>TRBJ1-1|few|TRBV7-2|-
TGTGCCAGCAGCTTTCGACGGGGCACGGGCACTGAAGCTTTCTTT
CASSFRRGTGTEAFF
>TRBJ1-1|many|TRBV12-3/TRBV12-4|-
TGTGCCAGCACTTTCCAATTGAACACTGAAGCTTTCTTT
CASTFQLNTEAFF
>TRBJ2-4|-|TRBV20-1|-
TGCAGTGCTAGAGGCACCGCGGTCTCCATTCAGTACTTC
CSARGTAVSIQYF
>TRBJ2-7|few|TRBV6-2/TRBV6-3|TRBD1
TGTGCCAGCGGTTCTACGGCAAATCCGGGACAGGGGCACTTC
CASGSTANPGQGHF
>TRBJ2-1|few|TRBV5-6|TRBD2
TGTGCCAGCAGCTTGGCCGGGGGACTAGCGGGAGTTGAGCAGTTCTTC
CASSLAGGLAGVEQFF
>TRBJ2-2|few|TRBV5-1|-
TGCGCCAGCAGCTTGGAAGGGGGGGCTAACACCGGGGAGCTGTTTTTT
CASSLEGGANTGELFF
>TRBJ2-7|many|TRBV20-1|-
TGCAGTGCCAAATACTCGACGGTCTACGAGCAGTACTTC
CSAKYSTVYEQYF
>TRBJ1-2|-|TRBV6-5|-
TGTGCCAGCAGTTACTCGGCGGGGGCGAGCACCTATGGCTACACCTTC
CASSYSAGASTYGYTF
>TRBJ1-2|many|TRBV30|-
TGTGCCTGGTCAAGGGGTAACTATGGCTACACCTTC
CAWSRGNYGYTF
>TRBJ1-4|-|TRBV9|-
TGTGCCAGCAGCGTCACCGGGACATCAGGTGAAAAACTGTTTTTT
CASSVTGTSGEKLFF
>TRBJ1-1|few|TRBV5-1|-
TGCGCCAGCAGCCGGGCTTTAGGGTACGAAGCTTTCTTT
CASSRALGYEAFF
>TRBJ2-5|-|TRBV7-2|-
TGTGCCAGCAGCTTAGGGAGATTCCAGAAGACCCAGTACTTC
CASSLGRFQKTQYF
>TRBJ2-1|-|TRBV9|-
TGTGCCAGCAGCGTAGGGGTAGGGGGATGGAATGAGCAGTTCTTC
CASSVGVGGWNEQFF
>TRBJ2-3|few|TRBV5-1|-
TGCGCCAGCAGCTTGCCCACGGAAGATACGCAGTATTTT
CASSLPTEDTQYF
>TRBJ2-1|many|TRBV7-3|-
TGTGCCAGCAGCCCAGGGCTCGGAACCTACAATGAGCAGTTCTTC
CASSPGLGTYNEQFF
>TRBJ1-2|few|TRBV20-1|-
TGCAGTCTCGACAGGCGCGGGTCTGGCTACACCTTC
CSLDRRGSGYTF
>TRBJ2-7|-|TRBV20-1|TRBD1
TGCAGTGTGGGGTCATCAGGACAGGGAGCCTACGAGCAGTACTTC
CSVGSSGQGAYEQYF
>TRBJ2-5|-|TRBV4-3|-
TGCGCCAGCAGCCAAGTGGACAGCGCCGGGGAGACCCAGTACTTC
CASSQVDSAGETQYF
>TRBJ2-1|once|TRBV4-2|-
TGTGCCAGCAGCCAAGGGGACACACTTTCTGGGCAGTTCTTC
CASSQGDTLSGQFF
>TRBJ1-4|-|TRBV6-5|-
TGTGCCAGCAGTTTCGACAGGGAAAAACTGTTTTTT
CASSFDREKLFF
>TRBJ1-1|-|TRBV7-2|-
TGTGCCAGCAGCCTGGGTGGGGGGCTCCCTGAAGCTTTCTTT
CASSLGGGLPEAFF
>TRBJ2-2|many|TRBV9|-
TGTGCCAGCAGCTCATTAACCGGGGAGCTGTTTTTT
CASSSLTGELFF
>TRBJ2-5|few|TRBV5-1|-
TGCGCCAGCAGCATACAGGGTCTGGAGACCCAGTACTTC
CASSIQGLETQYF
>TRBJ1-5|many|TRBV9|-
TGTGCCAGCAGCTTAGACGGGGGCTATCAGCCCCAGCATTTT
CASSLDGGYQPQHF
>TRBJ2-7|-|TRBV5-6|TRBD1
TGTGCCAGCAGCTTCCGGGACAGGGCCCTCTACGAGCAGTACTTC
CASSFRDRALYEQYF
>TRBJ2-1|few|TRBV28|TRBD2
TGTGCCAGCAGGCCCTTAGCGGGAGAATACTATGAGCAGTTCTTC
CASRPLAGEYYEQFF
>TRBJ2-5|few|TRBV29-1|TRBD2
TGCAGCGTTGAAGACTGGACTAGCGGGAGGCGGGAGACCCAGTACTTC
CSVEDWTSGRRETQYF
>TRBJ2-2|many|TRBV7-2|-
TGTGCCAGCAGCAAGGCCGCGAACACCGGGGAGCTGTTTTTT
CASSKAANTGELFF
>TRBJ2-7|few|TRBV4-3|TRBD1
TGCGCCAGCAGCCCGGATGCAGGGGACAGCGAGCAGTACTTC
CASSPDAGDSEQYF
>TRBJ2-7|many|TRBV29-1|-
TGCAGCGTTGCAGACTACGAGCAGTACTTC
CSVADYEQYF
>TRBJ2-5|few|TRBV20-1|TRBD2
TGCAGTGCCGGGACTAGCGGGGTAGAGACCCAGTACTTC
CSAGTSGVETQYF
>TRBJ1-1|few|TRBV20-1|-
TGCAGTGCTAGACCCGAACCCCCAGGCACTGAAGCTTTCTTT
CSARPEPPGTEAFF
>TRBJ1-2|few|TRBV20-1|-
TGCAGTGCTAGAGCTCCGGGGGCAGGAACCTTGAGCAATGGCTACACCTTC
CSARAPGAGTLSNGYTF
>TRBJ2-7|-|TRBV7-9|TRBD1
TGTGCCAGCAGCTTGGGGACGGGACAGGGGACGTTCTACGAGCAGTACTTC
CASSLGTGQGTFYEQYF
>TRBJ2-5|-|TRBV20-1|TRBD2
TGCAGTGCTACCTTGCTAGCGGGGCAAGAGACCCAGTACTTC
CSATLLAGQETQYF
>TRBJ2-4|-|TRBV27|-
TGTGCCAGCAGTGCGTTAGGAGTGGCCAAAAACATTCAGTACTTC
CASSALGVAKNIQYF
>TRBJ2-5|-|TRBV9|-
TGTGCCAGCAGCGCAGGGGTTATGCGTCAAGAGACCCAGTACTTC
CASSAGVMRQETQYF
>TRBJ2-2|few|TRBV4-2|-
TGTGCCAGCAGCCAGAAGGGAAGCACCGGGGAGCTGTTTTTT
CASSQKGSTGELFF
>TRBJ1-5|-|TRBV20-1|TRBD1
TGCAGTGCTTCGGGACAGGGCCGAGGGGGCACCAATCAGCCCCAGCATTTT
CSASGQGRGGTNQPQHF
>TRBJ1-4|-|TRBV7-2|-
TGTGCCAGCACCGCAAGGGGGGCTGCAACTAATGAAAAACTGTTTTTT
CASTARGAATNEKLFF